The 13 T cell receptor beta chains reported below all come from one sample, sequenced in a study of neoadjuvant nivolumab and ipilimumab in lung cancer (dated by TCRdb to about 2020). The library was built by means of the immunoSEQ multiplex PCR assay. The clones in this table, taken by TCRdb from immuneACCESS, are in-frame only. Not every clone is retained; where verified, under half of the shortfall comes from an unresolved V gene, and the cause of the rest is unknown. The sample data list approximately 30,000 clones, and about nine tenths of these were observed just once. Approximately 5% of the sample belongs to the ten largest clones. Taken with the paper, the label for time point translates to: at surgical resection after neoadjuvant nivolumab +/- ipilimumab. This sample comprised peripheral blood, obtained after neoadjuvant nivolumab, alone or with ipilimumab, at or shortly before surgery. The receptors derive from an adult with non-small cell lung cancer.

The V and J genes are TRBV29-1 and TRBJ1-2; possible D gene TRBD1, 5 bases. The CDR3 sequence is 13 residues long. The V and J ends lost 4 bases and 2 bases respectively, with 11 bases between them. The germline V gene has CDR1 SQVTM and CDR2 ANQGSEA. The CDR3 bases are TGCAGCGTTGGCGGGGGAATAAACTATGGCTACACCTTC. This sequence encodes CSVGGGINYGYTF. Full variable domain (remainder filled in from reference TRBV29-1 and TRBJ1-2): SAVISQKPSRDICQRGTSLTIQCQVDSQVTMMFWYRQQPGQSLTLIATANQGSEATYESGFVIDKFPISRPNLTFSTLTVSNMSPEDSSIYLCSVGGGINYGYTFGSGTRLTVV.

This clone was recorded only once. CDR3 coding DNA: TGTGCCAGCAGCCTCAGAATGGGACAGGGGTACGAGCAGTACTTC. It yields the protein CASSLRMGQGYEQYF. The rearrangement links TRBV7-2 to TRBJ2-7; 10 nucleotides agree with TRBD1. Germline-derived CDR1 and CDR2 are SGHTA and FQGNSA. V shed 5 bases and J 4 bases; nucleotides not matched to a gene: 8. This CDR3 region has 15 residues.

The J gene is TRBJ2-1, the V gene TRBV11-1; TRBD2 matches 10 bases. Germline lookup yields CDR1 SGHAT and CDR2 FQDESV (reference sequence). This CDR3 has 16 residues. With V trimmed by 5 bases and J by 6 bases, 10 bases remained unmatched. The CDR3 spells CASSLLAGGGSNEQFF. The CDR3, as DNA: TGTGCCAGCAGCCTATTAGCGGGGGGCGGGAGCAATGAGCAGTTCTTC.

The chain uses TRBV7-9 and TRBJ2-5, with D perhaps TRBD1 or TRBD2 (5 bases each). The CDR3 runs 14 residues. V was trimmed by 5 bases and J by 1 base, leaving 11 bases between them. Germline V gene lookup returns CDR1 SEHNR and CDR2 FQNEAQ (reference sequence). CDR3 sequence: CASSISGTQETQYF. CDR3 nucleotide sequence: TGTGCCAGCAGCATATCCGGGACCCAAGAGACCCAGTACTTC.

The chain recombines TRBV10-3 with TRBJ1-1; D gene uncertain. Trimming removed 0 bases at V and 7 bases at J, with 15 bases between. Germline CDR1 ENHRY, CDR2 SYGVKD. This CDR3 is built from 15 residues. The CDR3 here is CAISESGDKTVEAFF. CDR3 coding DNA: TGTGCCATCAGTGAGTCGGGAGACAAGACCGTTGAAGCTTTCTTT.

This clone appeared once. The chain uses TRBV2 and TRBJ2-3; TRBD2 matches 10 bases. The V gene end was trimmed by 9 bases and the J gene end by 6 bases; junction bases not matched to a gene: 12. CDR3 size: 15 residues. Germline-derived CDR1 and CDR2 are SNHLY and FYNNEI. The DNA for the CDR3 is TGTGCCAGAAGTCGAGCGGGGGGGCCCGGGGATACGCAGTATTTT. It specifies CARSRAGGPGDTQYF. Together with reference TRBV2 and TRBJ2-3, the CDR3 gives the full variable domain: EPEVTQTPSHQVTQMGQEVILRCVPISNHLYFYWYRQILGQKVEFLVSFYNNEISEKSEIFDDQFSVERPDGSNFTLKIRSTKLEDSAMYFCARSRAGGPGDTQYFGPGTRLTVL.

The chain links TRBV5-4 to TRBJ1-4; a possible D gene is TRBD1 (5 bases). The CDR3 loop spans 16 amino acids. Germline CDR1 SGHNT, CDR2 YYREEE (reference sequence). Trimming shortened V by 1 base and J by 5 bases, and 15 bases separated the two germline ends. The CDR3 spells CASSLSSRGGNEKLFF. CDR3 DNA: TGTGCCAGCAGCTTGTCGAGCCGCGGGGGGAATGAAAAACTGTTTTTT.

This CDR3 is CASSLDRSGPPNTEAFF. The CDR3 region has the DNA TGTGCCAGCAGCTTAGATCGGTCAGGGCCGCCGAACACTGAAGCTTTCTTT. The chain combines TRBV11-2 with TRBJ1-1; TRBD1 might be the D (5 bases). The germline V gene has CDR1 SGHAT and CDR2 FQNNGV. Trimming left V 0 bases short and J 1 base short, with 15 bases between. The CDR3 contains 17 residues.

The J gene is TRBJ2-7, the V gene TRBV7-2; TRBD2 matches 12 bases. The J segment lost 3 bases and the V segment lost 4 bases, leaving 7 bases of the junction unmatched. The germline V gene has CDR1 SGHTA and CDR2 FQGNSA. CDR3 size: 16 residues. The CDR3: CASSSQLLAGGYEQYF. The CDR3 DNA follows: TGTGCCAGCAGCTCGCAGCTACTAGCGGGGGGCTACGAGCAGTACTTC.

This rearrangement joins TRBV5-5 to TRBJ2-5; TRBD1 or TRBD2 may be the D gene (5 bases each). The germline gives CDR1 SGHKS, CDR2 YYEKEE (reference sequence). The CDR3 sequence is 17 residues long. The V gene lost 4 bases and the J gene lost 0 bases, with 19 bases spanning the gap. The CDR3 spells CASSGGDSWGDQETQYF. Written as DNA, the CDR3 is TGTGCCAGCAGCGGGGGAGACAGTTGGGGAGACCAAGAGACCCAGTACTTC. Full variable domain (remainder filled in from reference TRBV5-5 and TRBJ2-5): DAGVTQSPTHLIKTRGQQVTLRCSPISGHKSVSWYQQVLGQGPQFIFQYYEKEERGRGNFPDRFSARQFPNYSSELNVNALLLGDSALYLCASSGGDSWGDQETQYFGPGTRLLVL.

This clone came up a few times. The rearrangement uses TRBV29-1 and TRBJ2-2; D call uncertain. The germline gives CDR1 SQVTM, CDR2 ANQGSEA. The CDR3 loop spans 14 amino acids. The V gene lost 3 bases and the J gene lost 5 bases, with 13 bases spanning the gap. This CDR3 reads CSVESSGLTGELFF. CDR3 nucleotide sequence: TGCAGCGTTGAGTCATCTGGCCTGACCGGGGAGCTGTTTTTT.

The chain links TRBV18 to TRBJ1-2, with 7 bases lining up with TRBD1. The CDR3 runs 14 residues. V dropped 0 bases and J dropped 5; count of bases not matched to a gene: 3. CDR1 is KGHSH and CDR2 is LQKENI in the germline V gene. The CDR3 sequence: CASSPPTGPYGYTF. Written as DNA, the CDR3 is TGTGCCAGCTCACCACCGACAGGGCCTTATGGCTACACCTTC.

The J gene is TRBJ1-1, the V gene TRBV18, with D unclear. Germline CDR1 is KGHSH and CDR2 is LQKENI. V lost 8 bases, J lost 1 base, and 17 bases lay in between. This CDR3 is built from 15 residues. CDR3 DNA sequence: TGTGCCAGCCATTACTCGCATGAGCGGAACACTGAAGCTTTCTTT. Encoded protein: CASHYSHERNTEAFF.